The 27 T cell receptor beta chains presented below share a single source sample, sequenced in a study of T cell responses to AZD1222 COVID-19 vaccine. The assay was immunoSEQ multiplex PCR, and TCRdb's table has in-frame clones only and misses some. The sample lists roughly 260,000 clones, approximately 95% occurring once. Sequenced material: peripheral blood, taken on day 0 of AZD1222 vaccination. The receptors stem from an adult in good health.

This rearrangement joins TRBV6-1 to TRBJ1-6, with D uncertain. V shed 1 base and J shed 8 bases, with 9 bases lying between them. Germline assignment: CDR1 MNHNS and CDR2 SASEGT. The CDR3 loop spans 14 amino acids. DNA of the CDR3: TGTGCCAGCAGTGAAGTAGACCGGGATTCACCCCTCCACTTT. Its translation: CASSEVDRDSPLHF.

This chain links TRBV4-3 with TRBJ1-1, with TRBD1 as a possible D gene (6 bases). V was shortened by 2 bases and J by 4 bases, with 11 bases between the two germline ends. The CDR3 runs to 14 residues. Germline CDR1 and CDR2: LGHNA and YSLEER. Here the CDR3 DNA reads TGCGCCAGCAGCCAACAACAGGGATCCACTGAAGCTTTCTTT. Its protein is CASSQQQGSTEAFF.

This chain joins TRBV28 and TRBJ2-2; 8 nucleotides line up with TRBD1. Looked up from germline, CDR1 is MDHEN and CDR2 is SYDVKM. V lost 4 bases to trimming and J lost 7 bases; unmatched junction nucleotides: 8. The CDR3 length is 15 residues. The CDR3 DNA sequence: TGTGCCAGCAGTTCCGGACAGGGCCCGATCGGGGAGCTGTTTTTT. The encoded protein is CASSSGQGPIGELFF.

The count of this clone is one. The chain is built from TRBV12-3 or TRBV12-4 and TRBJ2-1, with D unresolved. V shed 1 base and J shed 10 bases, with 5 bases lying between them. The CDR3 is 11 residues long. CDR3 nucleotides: TGTGCCAGCAGTTTAGGCTCCGAGCAGTTCTTC. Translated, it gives CASSLGSEQFF.

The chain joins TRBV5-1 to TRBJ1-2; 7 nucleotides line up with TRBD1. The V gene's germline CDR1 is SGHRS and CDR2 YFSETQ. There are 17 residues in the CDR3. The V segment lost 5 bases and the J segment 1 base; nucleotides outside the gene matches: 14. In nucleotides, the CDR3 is TGCGCCAGCAGTAGAGGGACAGAGCCTACCCTTAACTATGGCTACACCTTC. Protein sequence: CASSRGTEPTLNYGYTF.

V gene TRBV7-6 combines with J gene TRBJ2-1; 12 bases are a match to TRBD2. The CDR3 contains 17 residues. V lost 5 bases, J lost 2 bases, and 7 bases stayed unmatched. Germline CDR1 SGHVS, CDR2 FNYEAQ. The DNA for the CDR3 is TGTGCCAGCAGCAAAAAGACTAGCGGGAGCACCTACAATGAGCAGTTCTTC. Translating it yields CASSKKTSGSTYNEQFF.

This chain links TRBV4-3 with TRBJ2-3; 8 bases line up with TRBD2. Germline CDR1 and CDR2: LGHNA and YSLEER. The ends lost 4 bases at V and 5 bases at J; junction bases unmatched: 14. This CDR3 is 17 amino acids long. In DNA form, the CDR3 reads TGCGCCAGCAGCCCCGGGAGGGCCTACAGGGACGGAGATACGCAGTATTTT. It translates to CASSPGRAYRDGDTQYF.

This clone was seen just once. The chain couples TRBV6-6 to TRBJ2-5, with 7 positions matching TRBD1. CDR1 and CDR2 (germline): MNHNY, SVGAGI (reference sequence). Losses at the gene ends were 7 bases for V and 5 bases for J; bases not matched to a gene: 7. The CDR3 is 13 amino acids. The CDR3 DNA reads TGTGCCAGCATTCCCCAGGGGGAGGAGACCCAGTACTTC. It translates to CASIPQGEETQYF.

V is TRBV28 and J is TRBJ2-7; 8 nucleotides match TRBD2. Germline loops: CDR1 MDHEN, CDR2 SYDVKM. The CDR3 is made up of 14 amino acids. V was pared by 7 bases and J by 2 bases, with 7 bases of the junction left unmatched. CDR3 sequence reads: CASTSGFPAYEQYF. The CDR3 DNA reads TGTGCCAGCACTAGCGGGTTCCCCGCCTACGAGCAGTACTTC.

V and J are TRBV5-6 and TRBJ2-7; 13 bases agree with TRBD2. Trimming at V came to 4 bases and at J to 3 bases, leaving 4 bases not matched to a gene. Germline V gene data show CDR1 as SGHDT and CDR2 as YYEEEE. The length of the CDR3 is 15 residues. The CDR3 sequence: CASSQGLAGDYEQYF. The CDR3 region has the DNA TGTGCCAGCAGCCAAGGACTAGCGGGAGACTACGAGCAGTACTTC.

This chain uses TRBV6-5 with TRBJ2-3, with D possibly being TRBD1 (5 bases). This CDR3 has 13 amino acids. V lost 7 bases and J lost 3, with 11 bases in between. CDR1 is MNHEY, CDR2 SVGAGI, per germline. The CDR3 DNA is TGTGCCAGCACCCCACCAGGGACAGATACGCAGTATTTT. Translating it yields CASTPPGTDTQYF.

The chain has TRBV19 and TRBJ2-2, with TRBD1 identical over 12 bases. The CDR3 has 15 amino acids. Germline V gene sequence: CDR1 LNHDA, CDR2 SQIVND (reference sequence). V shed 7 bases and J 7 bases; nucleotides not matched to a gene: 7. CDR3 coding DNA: TGTGCCAGTAAGGGACAGGGGGCTATTGGCGGGGAGCTGTTTTTT. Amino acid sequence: CASKGQGAIGGELFF.

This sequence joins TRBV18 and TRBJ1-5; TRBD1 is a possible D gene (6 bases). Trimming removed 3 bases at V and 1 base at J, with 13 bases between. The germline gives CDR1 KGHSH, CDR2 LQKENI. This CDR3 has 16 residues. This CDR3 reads CASSPSQGTSNQPQHF. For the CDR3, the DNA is TGTGCCAGCTCACCTTCGCAGGGGACGAGCAATCAGCCCCAGCATTTT.

The CDR3 sequence is CASSLVAGGQTEAFF. CDR3 nucleotide sequence: TGTGCCAGCAGCTTAGTAGCGGGCGGACAGACTGAAGCTTTCTTT. The V gene is TRBV7-6, the J gene TRBJ1-1, with a possible D match to TRBD1 (6 bases). There are 15 residues in the CDR3. CDR1 and CDR2 from the germline V gene are SGHVS and FNYEAQ. V was pared by 1 base and J by 5 bases, with 14 bases between.

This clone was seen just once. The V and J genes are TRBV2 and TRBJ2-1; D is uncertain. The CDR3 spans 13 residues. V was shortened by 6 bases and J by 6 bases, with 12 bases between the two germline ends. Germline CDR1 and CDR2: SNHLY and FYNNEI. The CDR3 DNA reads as TGTGCCAGCAGGGATGAAGTCCTCAATGAGCAGTTCTTC. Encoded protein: CASRDEVLNEQFF.

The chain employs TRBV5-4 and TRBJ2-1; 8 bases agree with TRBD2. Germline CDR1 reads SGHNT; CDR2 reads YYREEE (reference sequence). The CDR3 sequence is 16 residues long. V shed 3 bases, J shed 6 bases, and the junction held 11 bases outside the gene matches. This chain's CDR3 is CASSWERGGGPNEQFF. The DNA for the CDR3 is TGTGCCAGCAGCTGGGAGCGGGGCGGGGGGCCCAATGAGCAGTTCTTC. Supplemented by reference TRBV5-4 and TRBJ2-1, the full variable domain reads ETGVTQSPTHLIKTRGQQVTLRCSSQSGHNTVSWYQQALGQGPQFIFQYYREEENGRGNFPPRFSGLQFPNYSSELNVNALELDDSALYLCASSWERGGGPNEQFFGPGTRLTVL.

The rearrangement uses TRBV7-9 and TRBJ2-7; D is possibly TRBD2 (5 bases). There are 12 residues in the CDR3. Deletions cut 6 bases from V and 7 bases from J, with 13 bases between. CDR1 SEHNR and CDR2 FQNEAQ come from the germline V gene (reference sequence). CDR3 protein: CASSRDLAEQYF. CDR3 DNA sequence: TGTGCCAGCAGTCGAGACTTAGCGGAGCAGTACTTC.

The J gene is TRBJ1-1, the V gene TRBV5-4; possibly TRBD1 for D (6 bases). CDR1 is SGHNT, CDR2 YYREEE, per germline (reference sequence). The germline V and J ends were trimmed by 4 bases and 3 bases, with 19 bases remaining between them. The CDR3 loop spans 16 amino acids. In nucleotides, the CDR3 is TGTGCCAGCAGCACCCAGACAGGAAAGCTCGACACTGAAGCTTTCTTT. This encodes CASSTQTGKLDTEAFF.

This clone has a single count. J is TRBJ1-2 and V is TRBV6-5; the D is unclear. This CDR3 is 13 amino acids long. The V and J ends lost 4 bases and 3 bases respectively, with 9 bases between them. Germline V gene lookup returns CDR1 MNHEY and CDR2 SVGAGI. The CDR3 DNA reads TGTGCCAGCAGTTCCCCCGGGTACTATGGCTACACCTTC. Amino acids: CASSSPGYYGYTF.

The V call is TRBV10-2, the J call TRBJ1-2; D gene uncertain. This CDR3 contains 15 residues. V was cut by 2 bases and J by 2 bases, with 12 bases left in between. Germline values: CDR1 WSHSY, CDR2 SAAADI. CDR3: CASSEGGSPNYGYTF. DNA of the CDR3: TGCGCCAGCAGTGAGGGCGGCAGCCCGAACTATGGCTACACCTTC.

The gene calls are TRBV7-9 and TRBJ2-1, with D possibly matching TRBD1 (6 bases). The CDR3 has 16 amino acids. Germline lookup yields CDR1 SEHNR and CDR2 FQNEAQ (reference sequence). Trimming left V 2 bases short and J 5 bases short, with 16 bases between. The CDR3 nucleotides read TGTGCCAGCAGCTTACGCACAGGGAACTACCACAATGAGCAGTTCTTC. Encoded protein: CASSLRTGNYHNEQFF.

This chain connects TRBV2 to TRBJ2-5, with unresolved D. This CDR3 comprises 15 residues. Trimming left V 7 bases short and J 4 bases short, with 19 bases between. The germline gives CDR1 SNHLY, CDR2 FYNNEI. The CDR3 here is CASTQSETARETQYF. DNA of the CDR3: TGTGCCAGCACTCAAAGTGAGACGGCAAGAGAGACCCAGTACTTC.

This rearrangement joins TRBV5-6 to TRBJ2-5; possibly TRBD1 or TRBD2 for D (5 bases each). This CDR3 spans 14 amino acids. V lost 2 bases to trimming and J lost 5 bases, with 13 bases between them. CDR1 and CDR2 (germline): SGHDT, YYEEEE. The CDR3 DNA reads TGTGCCAGCAGCTTTGGACTCAGGGCGGAGACCCAGTACTTC. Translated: CASSFGLRAETQYF.

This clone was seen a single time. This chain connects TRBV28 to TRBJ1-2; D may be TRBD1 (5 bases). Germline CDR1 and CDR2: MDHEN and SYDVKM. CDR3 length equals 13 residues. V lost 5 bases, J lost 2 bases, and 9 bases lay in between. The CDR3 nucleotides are TGTGCCAGCAGTGCGGGGCTCAACTATGGCTACACCTTC. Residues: CASSAGLNYGYTF.

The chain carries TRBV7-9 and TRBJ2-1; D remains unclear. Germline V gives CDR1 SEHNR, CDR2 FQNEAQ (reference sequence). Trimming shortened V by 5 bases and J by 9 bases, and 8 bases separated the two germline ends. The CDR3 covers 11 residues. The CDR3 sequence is CASSGYSEQFF. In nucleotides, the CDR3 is TGTGCCAGCAGCGGGTACTCTGAGCAGTTCTTC.

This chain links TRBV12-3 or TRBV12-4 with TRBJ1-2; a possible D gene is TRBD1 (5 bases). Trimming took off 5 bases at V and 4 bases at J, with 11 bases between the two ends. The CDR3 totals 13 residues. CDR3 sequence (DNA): TGTGCCAGCAGTAGACAGCTACTCTATGGCTACACCTTC. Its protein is CASSRQLLYGYTF.

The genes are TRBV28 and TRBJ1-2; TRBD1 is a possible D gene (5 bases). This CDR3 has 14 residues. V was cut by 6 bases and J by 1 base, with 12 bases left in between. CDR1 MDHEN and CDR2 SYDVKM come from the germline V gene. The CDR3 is CASSPVGGNYGYTF. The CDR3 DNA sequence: TGTGCCAGCAGCCCCGTCGGGGGTAACTATGGCTACACCTTC.